The source of this T cell receptor (beta chain) is a study of CD8 T cells in ankylosing spondylitis. Study observations and caveats: Seemingly characteristic of ankylosing spondylitis blood was a TCR beta motif consisting of 7 or 8 highly homologous variants. Matched ankylosing spondylitis synovial fluid reportedly showed significant enrichment of disease-linked clones. Earlier reports found some motif variants in synovial fluid and blood in reactive arthritis.

A word on this clonotype: Its antigen is not identified.

Using its own MiXCR run on the 5' RACE reads, TCRdb lists one record per CDR3 protein. The top ten clones hold roughly 14% of a sample with 330,000 or so distinct CDR3 sequences, 8% of them seen once. The CDR3 contains 15 residues. V lost 3 bases, J lost 0 bases, and 9 bases lay in between. Germline V gene data show CDR1 as MNHEY and CDR2 as SMNVEV (reference sequence). The sequence came from a male donor with ankylosing spondylitis. This rearrangement joins TRBV27 to TRBJ2-1; D is unclear. What was sequenced was blood, either unsorted or a sorted T cell fraction (not recorded which). For the CDR3, the DNA is TGTGCCAGCAGTTTTGTCTTCAGCTCCTACAATGAGCAGTTCTTC. Amino acid sequence: CASSFVFSSYNEQFF.